Listed here are 3 T cell receptor beta chains from one sample, sequenced in a study of human T cells and chemical hapten exposure. TCRdb recomputed calls from the RACE reads with MiXCR, one row per CDR3 protein. This table holds some 340,000 distinct CDR3 sequences, about 7% found once. This sample's time point: patch test 1, 2 weeks after DPC sensitization. Treatment given: therapeutic diphenylcyclopropenone sensitization with weekly scalp DPC. The sample here was whole blood, taken in connection with sensitization to the hapten diphenylcyclopropenone (DPC). The receptors were sampled from a woman under 30 with alopecia areata. Some clones in this sample may be carry-over from other donors' samples.

This clonotype was detected ten times or more. The DNA of the CDR3 is TGTGCCAGCAGCCAGGCTCCGGGCCCTAACTATGGCTACACCTTC. Encoded protein: CASSQAPGPNYGYTF. This chain links TRBV3-1 with TRBJ1-2; D gene uncertain. Per germline, CDR1 LGHDT and CDR2 YNNKEL (reference sequence). This CDR3 comprises 15 residues. V was clipped by 3 bases and J by 0 bases, with 11 bases between them. Filled out from reference TRBV3-1 and TRBJ1-2, the complete variable domain reads DTAVSQTPKYLVTQMGNDKSIKCEQNLGHDTMYWYKQDSKKFLKIMFSYNNKELIINETVPNRFSPKSPDKAHLNLHINSLELGDSAVYFCASSQAPGPNYGYTFGSGTRLTVV.

The table lists this clonotype with a few counts. V usage is TRBV19 and J usage is TRBJ1-2, with a weak D call TRBD1 (6 bases). Trimming pared 9 bases from V and 8 bases from J, leaving 19 bases between. Germline loops: CDR1 LNHDA, CDR2 SQIVND (reference sequence). There are 13 residues in the CDR3. CDR3 residues: CASQYRESEGYTF. In DNA form, the CDR3 reads TGTGCCAGCCAATACAGGGAGTCGGAGGGCTACACCTTC.

This clonotype was counted only a few times. This chain uses TRBV7-2 with TRBJ1-6; D is undetermined. Trimming left V 2 bases short and J 9 bases short, with 11 bases between. The CDR3 extends over 14 amino acids. Germline loops: CDR1 SGHTA, CDR2 FQGNSA. This CDR3 is CASSLQQYGSPLHF. The CDR3, as DNA: TGTGCCAGCAGCTTACAGCAGTACGGTTCACCCCTCCACTTT.